This TCR beta chain derives from a study of cytomegalovirus exposure and HLA in healthy donors. Vbeta (60) and Jbeta (13) primers were used in the PCR. The method was immunoSEQ multiplex PCR; TCRdb's version includes in-frame clones alone and lacks a portion of them. This table holds about 180,000 clones, around 84% found once. CDR1 SGDLS and CDR2 YYNGEE come from the germline V gene. V shed 0 bases, J shed 10 bases, and the junction held 8 bases outside the gene matches. This CDR3 is 16 amino acids long. The sequence came from a girl under 10 years old in good health and CMV-seropositive. Sequenced input: PBMCs. This rearrangement joins TRBV9 to TRBJ2-1; 12 nucleotides align to TRBD2. Here the CDR3 reads CASSVVGGLAGQEQFF. Written as DNA, the CDR3 is TGTGCCAGCAGCGTAGTAGGGGGACTAGCGGGTCAAGAGCAGTTCTTC.